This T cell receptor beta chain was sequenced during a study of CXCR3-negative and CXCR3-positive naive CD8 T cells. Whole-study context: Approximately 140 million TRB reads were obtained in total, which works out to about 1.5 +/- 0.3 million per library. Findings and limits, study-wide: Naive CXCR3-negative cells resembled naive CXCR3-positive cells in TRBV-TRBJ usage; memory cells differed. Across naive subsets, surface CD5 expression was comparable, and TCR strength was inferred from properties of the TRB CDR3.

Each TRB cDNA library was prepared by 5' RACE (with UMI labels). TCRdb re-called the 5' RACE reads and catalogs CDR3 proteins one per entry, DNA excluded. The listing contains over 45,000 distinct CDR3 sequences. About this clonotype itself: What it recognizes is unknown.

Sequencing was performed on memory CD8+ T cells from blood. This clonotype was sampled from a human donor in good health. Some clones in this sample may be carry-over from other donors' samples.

The chain's CDR3 is CASSPTYRTSTDTQYF. The V call is TRBV28, the J call TRBJ2-3; without DNA, the TCRdb call of TRBD1 cannot be checked. The V gene's germline CDR1 is MDHEN and CDR2 SYDVKM. The CDR3 extends over 16 amino acids. Supplemented by reference TRBV28 and TRBJ2-3, the full variable domain reads DVKVTQSSRYLVKRTGEKVFLECVQDMDHENMFWYRQDPGLGLRLIYFSYDVKMKEKGDIPEGYSVSREKKERFSLILESASTNQTSMYLCASSPTYRTSTDTQYFGPGTRLTVL.